One sample yielded the 18 T cell receptor beta chains listed below, sequenced in a study of shared clonotypes between healthy human individuals. Terminally differentiated effector memory CD45RA+ cells were excluded from the naive CD8 cells, which were CD45RO-negative and positively selected for CCR7. Using immunoSEQ multiplex PCR, the repertoire was profiled, and TCRdb retains in-frame clones only, with some absent. The sample records millions of clones, roughly 95% being singletons. The sample taken for sequencing was naive CD8+ T cells sorted from blood. The receptors here all came from a man aged 18 to 30 in good health.

The chain carries TRBV28 and TRBJ2-7; TRBD1 matches 7 bases. J lost 3 bases, V lost 4 bases, and 6 bases had no gene match. The CDR3 is made up of 14 amino acids. Germline V gene data show CDR1 as MDHEN and CDR2 as SYDVKM. DNA of the CDR3: TGTGCCAGCAGTTACCTCCGGGACAGCTACGAGCAGTACTTC. The encoded protein is CASSYLRDSYEQYF. Complete variable domain (other parts from reference TRBV28 and TRBJ2-7): DVKVTQSSRYLVKRTGEKVFLECVQDMDHENMFWYRQDPGLGLRLIYFSYDVKMKEKGDIPEGYSVSREKKERFSLILESASTNQTSMYLCASSYLRDSYEQYFGPGTRLTVT.

The J gene is TRBJ1-6, the V gene TRBV30; D is unclear. The CDR3 is 12 amino acids. Trimming removed 4 bases at V and 5 bases at J, with 6 bases between. From germline, CDR1 is GTSNPN and CDR2 SVGIG (reference sequence). The CDR3 loop is CAWTSHNSPLHF. The CDR3 nucleotides are TGTGCCTGGACCTCACATAATTCACCCCTCCACTTT.

The chain combines TRBV7-9 with TRBJ2-7, with no clear D. CDR1 SEHNR and CDR2 FQNEAQ come from the germline V gene (reference sequence). The CDR3 has 16 residues. V lost 0 bases and J lost 0, with 12 bases in between. The CDR3, as DNA: TGTGCCAGCAGCTTAGCGTCAGACTCTTACTCCTACGAGCAGTACTTC. Its translation is CASSLASDSYSYEQYF.

V is TRBV28 and J is TRBJ2-2; D may be TRBD2 (6 bases). V was clipped by 6 bases and J by 4 bases, with 9 bases between them. The CDR3 consists of 13 residues. Per germline, CDR1 MDHEN and CDR2 SYDVKM. Written as DNA, the CDR3 is TGTGCCAGCAGGGGACTCATCACCGGGGAGCTGTTTTTT. It encodes CASRGLITGELFF.

The J gene is TRBJ1-1, the V gene TRBV5-8; D not resolved. Germline CDR1 SGHTS, CDR2 YDEGEE. V dropped 8 bases and J dropped 6 bases, with 8 bases sitting between them. This CDR3 region has 10 residues. This CDR3 reads CASSGPEAFF. The CDR3 coding sequence is TGTGCCAGTTCGGGTCCTGAAGCTTTCTTT.

The chain has TRBV5-1 and TRBJ2-1, with D perhaps TRBD1 or TRBD2 (5 bases each). Trimming left V 0 bases short and J 9 bases short, with 19 bases between. There are 16 residues in the CDR3. Germline V lookup: CDR1 SGHRS, CDR2 YFSETQ. The CDR3, as DNA: TGCGCCAGCAGCTTGGCCTGGGGACCCTACCAAGGTGAGCAGTTCTTC. It translates to CASSLAWGPYQGEQFF.

The genes are TRBV7-8 and TRBJ2-7; no definite D call. V was clipped by 4 bases and J by 2 bases, with 12 bases between them. The length of the CDR3 is 14 residues. CDR1 is SGHVS and CDR2 is FQNEAQ in the germline V gene. CDR3 amino acids: CASSWVGSTYEQYF. For the CDR3, the DNA is TGTGCCAGCAGCTGGGTCGGGTCGACCTACGAGCAGTACTTC.

The V and J genes are TRBV2 and TRBJ2-1; a weak D match, TRBD1 (6 bases). With 3 bases removed from V and 2 bases from J, the gap between germline ends came to 14 bases. Germline V gives CDR1 SNHLY, CDR2 FYNNEI. This CDR3 has 16 amino acids. The DNA for the CDR3 is TGTGCCAGCAGTGACCCCAACAGGGTGGCCTACAATGAGCAGTTCTTC. This sequence encodes CASSDPNRVAYNEQFF.

The rearrangement joins TRBV5-4 to TRBJ2-7; the D is unclear. Looked up from germline, CDR1 is SGHNT and CDR2 is YYREEE (reference sequence). The germline V and J ends were trimmed by 4 bases and 5 bases, with 16 bases remaining between them. The CDR3 spans 14 residues. The CDR3 DNA follows: TGTGCCAGCAGCCAGGTCTCCCTGCCGCACGAGCAGTACTTC. Translation gives CASSQVSLPHEQYF.

Comment on this clone: Different DNA sequences within this sample yield the same CDR3. The chain employs TRBV4-1 and TRBJ1-1, with 7 bases matching TRBD1. V dropped 4 bases and J dropped 2; count of bases not matched to a gene: 7. Germline V lookup: CDR1 MGHRA, CDR2 YSYEKL. The CDR3 length is 15 residues. CDR3 loop: CASSRTGTANTEAFF. The CDR3 nucleotides read TGCGCCAGCAGCCGAACGGGGACAGCAAACACTGAAGCTTTCTTT.

The J gene is TRBJ2-5, the V gene TRBV4-1; 13 positions agree with TRBD2. Germline trimming cut 2 bases from V and 7 bases from J; bases unmatched to any gene: 10. Germline V gene sequence: CDR1 MGHRA, CDR2 YSYEKL. The CDR3 contains 17 residues. CDR3 nucleotide sequence: TGCGCCAGCAGCCAACAACTAGCGGGAGGGCCCCTTATGACCCAGTACTTC. Protein sequence: CASSQQLAGGPLMTQYF.

V usage is TRBV7-6 and J usage is TRBJ2-7; 8 nucleotides agree with TRBD2. V dropped 6 bases and J dropped 3; count of bases not matched to a gene: 4. The CDR3 contains 13 residues. Germline V gene lookup returns CDR1 SGHVS and CDR2 FNYEAQ. CDR3 DNA: TGTGCCAGCAGTCGGACTAGCTACTACGAGCAGTACTTC. This gives the protein CASSRTSYYEQYF.

The gene calls are TRBV30 and TRBJ1-4; possible D gene TRBD1, 5 bases. The germline V and J ends were trimmed by 5 bases and 8 bases, with 21 bases remaining between them. The CDR3 has 15 residues. Germline V gene lookup returns CDR1 GTSNPN and CDR2 SVGIG (reference sequence). The CDR3 DNA follows: TGTGCCTGGGACAGACACGGCGGGCTCCGAGAAAAACTGTTTTTT. This sequence encodes CAWDRHGGLREKLFF.

As to this clone: Other DNA sequences from this sample encode an identical CDR3 as well. This chain connects TRBV6-5 to TRBJ2-3; D is perhaps TRBD1 (6 bases). Trimming left V 6 bases short and J 3 bases short, with 10 bases between. CDR1 is MNHEY and CDR2 is SVGAGI in the germline V gene. The CDR3 covers 13 residues. The CDR3: CASSLQGTDTQYF. The CDR3 DNA is TGTGCCAGCAGCCTTCAGGGGACAGATACGCAGTATTTT.

Only one count was recorded for this clone. This sequence joins TRBV9 and TRBJ1-6; D may be TRBD1 (6 bases). The CDR3 is 17 amino acids. Trimming stripped 1 base from V and 0 bases from J, with 11 bases between. Germline V gene sequence: CDR1 SGDLS, CDR2 YYNGEE. This chain's CDR3 is CASSVPDRSSYNSPLHF. The CDR3 nucleotides are TGTGCCAGCAGCGTACCCGACAGGAGCTCCTATAATTCACCCCTCCACTTT.

A note on this clone: The sample contains more than one DNA sequence encoding this CDR3. The rearrangement links TRBV6-1 to TRBJ1-5; possibly TRBD1 for D (5 bases). V lost 2 bases, J lost 1 base, and 9 bases lay in between. Per germline, CDR1 MNHNS and CDR2 SASEGT. The CDR3 has 15 amino acids. The CDR3 DNA reads TGTGCCAGCAGTGAATGGGGGGTGAGCAATCAGCCCCAGCATTTT. This sequence encodes CASSEWGVSNQPQHF.

The count of this clone is one. The chain recombines TRBV10-2 with TRBJ2-1; D is possibly TRBD1 (6 bases). CDR1 is WSHSY and CDR2 is SAAADI in the germline V gene. The CDR3 is made up of 14 amino acids. V lost 3 bases and J 2 bases, leaving 8 bases between the germline ends. CDR3 loop: CASSDGGPYNEQFF. CDR3 DNA: TGCGCCAGCAGTGATGGGGGCCCCTACAATGAGCAGTTCTTC.

V and J are TRBV9 and TRBJ1-1; 7 bases align to TRBD1. This CDR3 comprises 13 residues. The germline gives CDR1 SGDLS, CDR2 YYNGEE. V trimming: 4 bases; J trimming: 3 bases; junction bases outside the gene matches: 3. DNA for the CDR3: TGTGCCAGCAGCTTCACAGGGGACACTGAAGCTTTCTTT. Translating it yields CASSFTGDTEAFF.